The next 21 T cell receptor beta chains were all read from a single sample in a study of T-cell reconstitution after alpha-beta-depleted transplantation in children. The TCRbeta library was prepared with unique molecular identifiers. In TCRdb, the PCR reads were re-called with MiXCR into one record per CDR3 protein. The sample lists hundreds of thousands of distinct CDR3 sequences, about 14% occurring once. This specimen was PBMCs, taken from the stem cell graft. The source is a human donor who donated a stem cell graft to a child with Fanconi anemia.

At least ten counts were recorded for this clonotype. The chain joins TRBV5-1 to TRBJ2-1; the D gene is possibly TRBD2 (6 bases). The germline gives CDR1 SGHRS, CDR2 YFSETQ. Trimming shortened V by 3 bases and J by 1 base, and 11 bases separated the two germline ends. The length of the CDR3 is 15 residues. The CDR3 region has the DNA TGCGCCAGCAGCTCCGGGACTCCTTCCTACAATGAGCAGTTCTTC. Amino acid sequence: CASSSGTPSYNEQFF.

This clonotype was counted ten times or more. The chain employs TRBV12-3 or TRBV12-4 and TRBJ1-1; unclear D gene. The CDR3 is 13 residues long. The V end was cut by 4 bases, the J end by 1 base, with 7 bases between. CDR3 DNA sequence: TGTGCCAGCAGTTCAAGAGGGAACACTGAAGCTTTCTTT. Translation: CASSSRGNTEAFF.

V is TRBV6-6 and J is TRBJ1-1; D remains unclear. The V gene's germline CDR1 is MNHNY and CDR2 SVGAGI (reference sequence). The germline V and J ends were trimmed by 7 bases and 3 bases, with 6 bases remaining between them. CDR3 length: 11 amino acids. CDR3 loop: CASTVYTEAFF. CDR3 nucleotide sequence: TGTGCCAGCACCGTATACACTGAAGCTTTCTTT.

The gene calls are TRBV20-1 and TRBJ2-6; unclear D gene. Germline assignment: CDR1 DFQATT and CDR2 SNEGSKA (reference sequence). The V end was cut by 3 bases, the J end by 4 bases, with 4 bases between. CDR3 size: 12 residues. CDR3 loop: CSARLGANVLTF. In DNA, the CDR3 is TGCAGTGCTAGGCTCGGGGCCAACGTCCTGACTTTC.

Only a few counts were recorded for this clonotype. The chain recombines TRBV29-1 with TRBJ2-7; tentatively, D is TRBD1 (6 bases). The CDR3 has 12 residues. Germline lookup yields CDR1 SQVTM and CDR2 ANQGSEA. Trimming took off 7 bases at V and 2 bases at J, with 12 bases between the two ends. The CDR3, as DNA: TGCAGCGGATGGACAGCACCCTACGAGCAGTACTTC. This encodes CSGWTAPYEQYF.

This clonotype came up a few times. This chain links TRBV4-3 with TRBJ2-1, with D unclear. Germline loops: CDR1 LGHNA, CDR2 YSLEER. The CDR3 consists of 14 residues. V lost 0 bases and J lost 8, with 11 bases in between. The chain's CDR3 is CASSQETWMHEQFF. The CDR3, as DNA: TGCGCCAGCAGCCAAGAGACCTGGATGCATGAGCAGTTCTTC.

The rearrangement uses TRBV20-1 and TRBJ2-3; 9 bases match TRBD2. This CDR3 is built from 14 residues. Germline CDR1 is DFQATT and CDR2 is SNEGSKA (reference sequence). Losses at the gene ends were 5 bases for V and 6 bases for J; bases not matched to a gene: 9. The CDR3 coding sequence is TGCAGTGCTTCGAGCGGGGGGCCGGGGGATACGCAGTATTTT. Translated, it gives CSASSGGPGDTQYF.

V usage is TRBV2 and J usage is TRBJ1-5, with TRBD1 matching over 7 bases. J lost 0 bases, V lost 7 bases, and 3 bases had no gene match. This CDR3 is built from 14 residues. Germline CDR1 reads SNHLY; CDR2 reads FYNNEI. The CDR3 region has the DNA TGTGCCAGCATAGGGACAGATAGCAATCAGCCCCAGCATTTT. It specifies CASIGTDSNQPQHF.

The chain employs TRBV6-1 and TRBJ2-1, with 10 bases that match TRBD1. Germline lookup yields CDR1 MNHNS and CDR2 SASEGT. The CDR3 has 16 residues. Germline trimming cut 8 bases from V and 4 bases from J; bases unmatched to any gene: 11. DNA of the CDR3: TGTGCCAGCCTAGCGAGACAGGGGGCGAGGTACAATGAGCAGTTCTTC. Its protein product is CASLARQGARYNEQFF.

The V and J genes are TRBV20-1 and TRBJ1-1; D not resolved. CDR1 DFQATT and CDR2 SNEGSKA come from the germline V gene (reference sequence). The CDR3 totals 10 residues. With 5 bases removed from V and 9 bases from J, the gap between germline ends came to 10 bases. CDR3 in DNA: TGCAGTGCTGGCGAGACACAAGCTTTCTTT. It translates to CSAGETQAFF.

This clonotype was detected ten times or more. The V call is TRBV12-3 or TRBV12-4, the J call TRBJ1-3; D gene uncertain. CDR3 size: 14 residues. Trimming took 3 bases from V and 0 from J, leaving 6 bases between them. The CDR3 coding sequence is TGTGCCAGCAGTTTTAAAGCCTCTGGAAACACCATATATTTT. Protein product: CASSFKASGNTIYF.

This clonotype appeared a few times. The J gene is TRBJ1-3, the V gene TRBV3-1; D perhaps matches TRBD1 (6 bases). Germline assignment: CDR1 LGHDT and CDR2 YNNKEL (reference sequence). The CDR3 extends over 15 amino acids. Trimming shortened V by 6 bases and J by 0 bases, and 12 bases separated the two germline ends. CDR3 nucleotides: TGTGCCAGCAGACTGGGACACTACTCTGGAAACACCATATATTTT. Residues: CASRLGHYSGNTIYF. The complete variable domain, with remaining parts taken from reference TRBV3-1 and TRBJ1-3, reads DTAVSQTPKYLVTQMGNDKSIKCEQNLGHDTMYWYKQDSKKFLKIMFSYNNKELIINETVPNRFSPKSPDKAHLNLHINSLELGDSAVYFCASRLGHYSGNTIYFGEGSWLTVV.

The CDR3 DNA is TGTGCCAGCGGGGGGACCCCGGGATACGAGCAGTACTTC. Translated, it gives CASGGTPGYEQYF. The gene calls are TRBV2 and TRBJ2-7, with a tentative D call TRBD2 (6 bases). The germline V gene encodes CDR1 SNHLY and CDR2 FYNNEI. This CDR3 spans 13 amino acids. The V end lost 8 bases, the J end lost 4 bases, and 15 bases lay between the germline ends.

V usage is TRBV4-3 and J usage is TRBJ2-7, with TRBD2 as a possible D gene (7 bases). Trimming removed 1 base from V and 6 bases from J, with 16 bases in between. CDR1 is LGHNA, CDR2 YSLEER, per germline. CDR3 length equals 15 residues. CDR3 in DNA: TGCGCCAGCAGCCAAGTGGTCGGGGGGCTCGGCGAGCAGTACTTC. This gives the protein CASSQVVGGLGEQYF.

Only one count was recorded for this clonotype. The DNA of the CDR3 is TGTGCCAGCAGTCTCCCGGGGACCCACTATGGCTACACCTTC. This encodes CASSLPGTHYGYTF. The V gene is TRBV7-2, the J gene TRBJ1-2; TRBD1 might be the D (5 bases). The CDR3 consists of 14 residues. CDR1 is SGHTA and CDR2 is FQGNSA in the germline V gene. Trimming pared 6 bases from V and 3 bases from J, leaving 14 bases between.

J is TRBJ2-7 and V is TRBV7-9, with D uncertain. V lost 1 base and J 6 bases, leaving 16 bases between the germline ends. Germline CDR1 reads SEHNR; CDR2 reads FQNEAQ (reference sequence). This CDR3 spans 15 amino acids. The CDR3: CASSLDLGQALEQYF. CDR3 DNA sequence: TGTGCCAGCAGCTTAGACCTCGGGCAGGCCCTCGAGCAGTACTTC.

This chain uses TRBV5-1 with TRBJ2-6; TRBD1 is a possible D gene (5 bases). The CDR3 runs to 15 residues. The ends were cut back, 4 bases at V and 3 bases at J, with 11 bases in the middle. Germline assignment: CDR1 SGHRS and CDR2 YFSETQ. This CDR3 reads CASSAREYGANVLTF. The CDR3 region has the DNA TGCGCCAGCAGCGCCAGGGAATATGGGGCCAACGTCCTGACTTTC. Together with reference TRBV5-1 and TRBJ2-6, the CDR3 gives the full variable domain: KAGVTQTPRYLIKTRGQQVTLSCSPISGHRSVSWYQQTPGQGLQFLFEYFSETQRNKGNFPGRFSGRQFSNSRSEMNVSTLELGDSALYLCASSAREYGANVLTFGAGSRLTVL.

The chain recombines TRBV9 with TRBJ2-7, with D hard to call. The CDR3 contains 13 residues. Germline-derived CDR1 and CDR2 are SGDLS and YYNGEE. The V gene lost 4 bases and the J gene lost 2 bases, with 10 bases spanning the gap. The CDR3 sequence: CASSPRGAYEQYF. CDR3 nucleotides: TGTGCCAGCAGCCCCCGCGGAGCCTACGAGCAGTACTTC. Filled out from reference TRBV9 and TRBJ2-7, the complete variable domain reads DSGVTQTPKHLITATGQRVTLRCSPRSGDLSVYWYQQSLDQGLQFLIQYYNGEERAKGNILERFSAQQFPDLHSELNLSSLELGDSALYFCASSPRGAYEQYFGPGTRLTVT.

This clonotype was detected many times. The chain links TRBV6-1 to TRBJ2-1, with 15 bases matching TRBD2. The germline gives CDR1 MNHNS, CDR2 SASEGT. The CDR3 length is 19 residues. V lost 4 bases to trimming and J lost 3 bases; unmatched junction nucleotides: 10. The CDR3 sequence is CASSAGPGLAGGIYNEQFF. CDR3 in DNA: TGTGCCAGCAGTGCCGGTCCGGGACTAGCGGGGGGCATCTACAATGAGCAGTTCTTC.

The V and J genes are TRBV12-3 or TRBV12-4 and TRBJ1-5, with a tentative D call TRBD1 (5 bases). There are 17 residues in the CDR3. The V gene lost 5 bases and the J gene lost 4 bases, with 21 bases spanning the gap. The CDR3 DNA sequence: TGTGCCAGCAGTCTAGGGGACGGACATCCTGAAAATCAGCCCCAGCATTTT. This codes for CASSLGDGHPENQPQHF.

There are a few counts of this clonotype. The chain uses TRBV9 and TRBJ1-1, with D perhaps matching TRBD1 (5 bases). V shed 0 bases and J shed 3 bases, with 24 bases lying between them. The CDR3 loop spans 19 amino acids. Germline V gene sequence: CDR1 SGDLS, CDR2 YYNGEE. This CDR3 reads CASSVEPWAGQRGDTEAFF. The CDR3 coding sequence is TGTGCCAGCAGCGTAGAGCCCTGGGCAGGGCAAAGGGGTGACACTGAAGCTTTCTTT.